This TCR gamma chain was sequenced during a study of gamma delta lymphoproliferative disorders and STAT genes (dated by TCRdb to 2017 to 2018). A note on the overall study: Gamma-chain libraries were prepared from at least 50 ng of genomic DNA using the LymphoTrack Dx TCRG Assay. The study profiled TCR gamma and delta CDR3 repertoires by deep sequencing in Tgammadelta lymphoproliferative disease patients and healthy controls, within a larger immunophenotypic and STAT-mutation study. To confirm results, two gamma-chain samples and all delta-chain samples were sequenced twice. Because no corresponding Invivoscribe delta assay was available, delta-chain libraries were prepared according to the standard operating procedure of the EuroClonality-NGS working group.

The research as a whole found: The authors pointed out that NGS specificity may be lower at low frequencies, so whether leukemic clones are public or private needs to be confirmed. Nearly all major patient gamma and delta clonotypes were public, shared with at least one healthy donor; only a couple of gamma clonotypes were private to disease. When whole repertoires were clustered, patient gamma repertoires were grouped separately from healthy controls, whereas no separation between groups was observed for delta repertoires. Control T cells were likely spread across varied maturation stages, whereas leukemic cells were skewed toward terminal effectors, which potentially limits comparisons between patients and controls.

In its sample, this clone was seen many times. Which antigen it targets is not known. There are no base qualities to consult, and no much larger clone falls within one base. Both library preparation methods relied on multiplex PCR with primers aimed at conserved V and J regions of the TCR genes. Amplicons were purified, pooled and sequenced on an Illumina MiSeq platform. For the original study's pipeline: V(D)J alignment, clonotype assembly and translation were performed with MiXCR, whereas functionality assessment and CDR3 repertoire analyses were performed with VDJtools. CDR3 followed the IMGT definition, and analyses included only productive sequences that used functional genes, leaving out ORF genes and pseudogenes. Identical amino acid CDR3s of major clonotypes (frequency >=5%) were searched for across all patients and controls using a custom Python script. A one-sided non-parametric Wilcoxon test was used to compare clonotype frequencies in patients versus controls. The public reads were reprocessed by TCRdb using CATT, and rows of matching DNA were later combined. Here the V and J calls rest on TCRdb's processing, not on the authors' analysis. The sample table contains around 4,500 gamma-chain clones; only one count was recorded for around 8% of them. Of the sample, just under 3% is held by the ten largest clones.

Looking up the germline V gene (reference sequence) yields CDR1 GITISATS and CDR2 ISYDGTV. From the cysteine through the phenylalanine, the CDR3 covers 14 amino acids. Kept here is only the CDR3 DNA, which spans 42 bases and is read in frame from base 1. The junction shows trimming of 4 bases on V and 0 bases on J, and the gene matches do not reach 6 bases of it. For both patients and controls, peripheral blood mononuclear cells were isolated, and the genomic DNA from these cells was used for TCR sequencing. The control group, matched to the patients for age and sex, consisted of around 23 healthy adult blood donors (12 males and roughly eleven females) with a median age of roughly 60 years.

The origin of this receptor is a human donor in good health. The chain employs TRGV9 and TRGJ1 or TRGJ2. Matching the DNA to germline supplied the J gene, which TCRdb does not give. Sequences were obtained from blood. The CDR3 loop reads CALWDNSNYYKKLF. In nucleotides, the sequence is TGTGCCTTGTGGGATAATTCGAATTATTATAAGAAACTCTTT.